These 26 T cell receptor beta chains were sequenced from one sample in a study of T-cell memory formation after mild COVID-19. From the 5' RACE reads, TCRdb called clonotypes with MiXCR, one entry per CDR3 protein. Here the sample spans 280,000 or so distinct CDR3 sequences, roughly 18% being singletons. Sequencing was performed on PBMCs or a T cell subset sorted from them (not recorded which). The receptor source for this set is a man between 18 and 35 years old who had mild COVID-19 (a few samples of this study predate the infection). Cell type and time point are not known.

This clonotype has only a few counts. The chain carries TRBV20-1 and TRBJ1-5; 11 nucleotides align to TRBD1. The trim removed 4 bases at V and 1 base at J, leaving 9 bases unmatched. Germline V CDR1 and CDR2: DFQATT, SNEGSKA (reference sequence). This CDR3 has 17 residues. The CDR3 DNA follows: TGCAGTGCTACGAGTCCCGGGACAGGGGGGAGCAATCAGCCCCAGCATTTT. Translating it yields CSATSPGTGGSNQPQHF.

In DNA form, the CDR3 reads TGTGCCAGCAGCCCAGGACTAGCGGGGAGATTATCGAGCTCCTACAATGAGCAGTTCTTC. It specifies CASSPGLAGRLSSSYNEQFF. The chain couples TRBV7-3 to TRBJ2-1, with 12 bases that match TRBD2. The germline V gene encodes CDR1 SGHTA and CDR2 FQGTGA. CDR3 size: 20 residues. The ends lost 5 bases at V and 0 bases at J; junction bases unmatched: 14.

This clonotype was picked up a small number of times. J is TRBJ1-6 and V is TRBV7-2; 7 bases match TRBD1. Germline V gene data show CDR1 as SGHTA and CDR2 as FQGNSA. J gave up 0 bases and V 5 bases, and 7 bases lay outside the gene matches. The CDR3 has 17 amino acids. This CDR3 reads CASSPRDSSSYNSPLHF. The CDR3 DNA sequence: TGTGCCAGCAGCCCCCGGGACAGCAGCTCCTATAATTCACCCCTCCACTTT. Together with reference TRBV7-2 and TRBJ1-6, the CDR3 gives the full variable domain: GAGVSQSPSNKVTEKGKDVELRCDPISGHTALYWYRQSLGQGLEFLIYFQGNSAPDKSGLPSDRFSAERTGGSVSTLTIQRTQQEDSAVYLCASSPRDSSSYNSPLHFGNGTRLTVT.

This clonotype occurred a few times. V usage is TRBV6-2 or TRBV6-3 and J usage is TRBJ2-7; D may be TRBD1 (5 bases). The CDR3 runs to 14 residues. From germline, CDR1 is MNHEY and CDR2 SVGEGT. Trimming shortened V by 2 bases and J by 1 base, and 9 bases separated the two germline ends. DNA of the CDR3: TGTGCCAGCAGTTACCGACAGCCGTCCTACGAGCAGTACTTC. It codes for CASSYRQPSYEQYF.

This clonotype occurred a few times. CDR3 residues: CASSSPSVTGAFGTDTQYF. The CDR3 DNA is TGTGCCAGCAGCTCACCCTCCGTTACAGGGGCGTTCGGCACAGATACGCAGTATTTT. The chain combines TRBV7-9 with TRBJ2-3, with 7 bases that match TRBD1. The CDR3 runs 19 residues. Per germline, CDR1 SEHNR and CDR2 FQNEAQ (reference sequence). V trimming: 4 bases; J trimming: 1 base; junction bases outside the gene matches: 17.

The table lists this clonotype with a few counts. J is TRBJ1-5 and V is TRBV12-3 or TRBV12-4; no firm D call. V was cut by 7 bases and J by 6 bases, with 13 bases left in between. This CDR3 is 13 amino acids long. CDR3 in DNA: TGTGCCAGCACCGGAGAGGAGGGTCAGCCCCAGCATTTT. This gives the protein CASTGEEGQPQHF.

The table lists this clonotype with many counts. The CDR3 DNA reads as TGTGCCAGCAGCCTGGGACAGGGAAATTCACCCCTCCACTTT. It codes for CASSLGQGNSPLHF. The rearrangement joins TRBV2 to TRBJ1-6; 9 bases are a match to TRBD1. J gave up 7 bases and V 6 bases, and 4 bases lay outside the gene matches. The CDR3 consists of 14 residues. Germline V gives CDR1 SNHLY, CDR2 FYNNEI.

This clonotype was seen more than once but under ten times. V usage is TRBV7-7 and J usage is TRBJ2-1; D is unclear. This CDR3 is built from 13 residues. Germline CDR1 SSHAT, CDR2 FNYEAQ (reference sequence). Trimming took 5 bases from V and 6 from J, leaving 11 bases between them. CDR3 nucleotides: TGTGCCAGCAGCGTTGGTTGGTCCAATGAGCAGTTCTTC. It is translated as CASSVGWSNEQFF.

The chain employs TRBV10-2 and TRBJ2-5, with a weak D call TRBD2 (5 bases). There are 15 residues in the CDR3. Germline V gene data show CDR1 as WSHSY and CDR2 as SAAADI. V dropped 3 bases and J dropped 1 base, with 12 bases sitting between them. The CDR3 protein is CASSDRQRPQETQYF. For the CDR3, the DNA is TGCGCCAGCAGTGATCGTCAGCGGCCCCAAGAGACCCAGTACTTC.

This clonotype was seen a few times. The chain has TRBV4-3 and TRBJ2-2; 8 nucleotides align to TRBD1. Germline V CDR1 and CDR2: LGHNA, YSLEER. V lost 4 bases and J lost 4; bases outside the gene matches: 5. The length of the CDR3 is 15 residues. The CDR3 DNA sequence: TGCGCCAGCAGCCCGACAGGGGTAGGCACCGGGGAGCTGTTTTTT. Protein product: CASSPTGVGTGELFF.

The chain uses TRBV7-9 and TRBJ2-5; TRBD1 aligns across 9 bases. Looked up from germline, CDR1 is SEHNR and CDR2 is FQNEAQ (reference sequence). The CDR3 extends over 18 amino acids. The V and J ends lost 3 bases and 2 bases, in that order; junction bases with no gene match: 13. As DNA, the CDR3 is TGTGCCAGCAGCTTCCGGGACAGGGAAGAGGTTCGGCAAGAGACCCAGTACTTC. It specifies CASSFRDREEVRQETQYF. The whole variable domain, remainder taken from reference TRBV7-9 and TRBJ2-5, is DTGVSQNPRHKITKRGQNVTFRCDPISEHNRLYWYRQTLGQGPEFLTYFQNEAQLEKSRLLSDRFSAERPKGSFSTLEIQRTEQGDSAMYLCASSFRDREEVRQETQYFGPGTRLLVL.

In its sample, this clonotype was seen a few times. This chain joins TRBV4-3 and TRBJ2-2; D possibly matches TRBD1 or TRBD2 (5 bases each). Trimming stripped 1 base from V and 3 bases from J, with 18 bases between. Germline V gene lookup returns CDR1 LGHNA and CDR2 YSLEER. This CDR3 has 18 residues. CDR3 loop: CASSQAGWTFRYTGELFF. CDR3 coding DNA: TGCGCCAGCAGCCAAGCGGGGTGGACATTTCGGTACACCGGGGAGCTGTTTTTT.

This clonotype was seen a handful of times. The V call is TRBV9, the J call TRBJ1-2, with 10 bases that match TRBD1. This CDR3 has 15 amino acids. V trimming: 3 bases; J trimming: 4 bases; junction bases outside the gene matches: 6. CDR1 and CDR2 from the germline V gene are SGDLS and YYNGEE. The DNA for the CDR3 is TGTGCCAGCAGCGGGGGGACAGGGGCGTCCTATGGCTACACCTTC. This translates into CASSGGTGASYGYTF.

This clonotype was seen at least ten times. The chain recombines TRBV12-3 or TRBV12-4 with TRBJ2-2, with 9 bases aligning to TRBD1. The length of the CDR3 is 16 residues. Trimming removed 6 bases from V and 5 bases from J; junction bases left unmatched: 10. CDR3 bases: TGTGCCAGCAGCAGACAATTAGGACAGGGGACCGGGGAGCTGTTTTTT. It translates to CASSRQLGQGTGELFF.

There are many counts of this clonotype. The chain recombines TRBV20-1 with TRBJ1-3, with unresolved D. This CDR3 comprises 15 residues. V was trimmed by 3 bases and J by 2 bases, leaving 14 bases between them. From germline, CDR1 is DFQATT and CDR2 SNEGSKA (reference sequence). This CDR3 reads CSASPSAAAGNTIYF. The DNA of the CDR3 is TGCAGTGCTAGTCCCTCGGCAGCTGCTGGAAACACCATATATTTT.

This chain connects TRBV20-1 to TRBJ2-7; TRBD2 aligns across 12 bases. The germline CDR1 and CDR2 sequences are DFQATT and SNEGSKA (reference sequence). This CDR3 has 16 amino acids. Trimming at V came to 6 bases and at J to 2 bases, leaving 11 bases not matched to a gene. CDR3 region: CSARQRLAGDAYEQYF. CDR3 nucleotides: TGCAGTGCCAGACAGCGACTAGCGGGGGATGCCTACGAGCAGTACTTC.

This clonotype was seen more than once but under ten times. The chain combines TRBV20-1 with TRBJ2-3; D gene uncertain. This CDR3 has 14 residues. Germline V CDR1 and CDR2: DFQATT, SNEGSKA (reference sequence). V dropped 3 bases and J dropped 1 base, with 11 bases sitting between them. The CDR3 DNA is TGCAGTGCTAGTAGCCTAGGTCGCACAGATACGCAGTATTTT. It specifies CSASSLGRTDTQYF.

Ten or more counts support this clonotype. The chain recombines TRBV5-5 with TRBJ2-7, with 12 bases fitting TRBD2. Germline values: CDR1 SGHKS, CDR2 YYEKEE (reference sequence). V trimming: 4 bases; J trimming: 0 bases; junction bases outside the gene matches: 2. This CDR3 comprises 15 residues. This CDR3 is CASSRTSGDSYEQYV. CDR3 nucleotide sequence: TGTGCCAGCAGCCGGACTAGCGGGGACTCCTACGAGCAGTACGTC.

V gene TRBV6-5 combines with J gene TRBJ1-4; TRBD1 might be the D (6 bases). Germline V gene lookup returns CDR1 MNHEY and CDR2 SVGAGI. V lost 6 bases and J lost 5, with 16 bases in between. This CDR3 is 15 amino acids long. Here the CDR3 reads CASSGLDSINEKLFF. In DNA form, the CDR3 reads TGTGCCAGCAGCGGGCTGGACAGCATAAATGAAAAACTGTTTTTT.

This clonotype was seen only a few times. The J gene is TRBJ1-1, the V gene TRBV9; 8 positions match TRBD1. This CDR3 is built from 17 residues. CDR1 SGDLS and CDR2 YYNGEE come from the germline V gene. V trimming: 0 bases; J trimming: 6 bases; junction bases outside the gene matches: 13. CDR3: CASSVAPLGQGGSEAFF. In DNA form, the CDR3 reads TGTGCCAGCAGCGTAGCCCCCTTAGGACAGGGAGGCTCTGAAGCTTTCTTT.

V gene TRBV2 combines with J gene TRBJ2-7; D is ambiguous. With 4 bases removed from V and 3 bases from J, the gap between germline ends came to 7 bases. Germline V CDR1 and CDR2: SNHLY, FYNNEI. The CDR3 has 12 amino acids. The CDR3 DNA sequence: TGTGCCAGCAGTGTACTGGGCTACGAGCAGTACGTC. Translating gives CASSVLGYEQYV.

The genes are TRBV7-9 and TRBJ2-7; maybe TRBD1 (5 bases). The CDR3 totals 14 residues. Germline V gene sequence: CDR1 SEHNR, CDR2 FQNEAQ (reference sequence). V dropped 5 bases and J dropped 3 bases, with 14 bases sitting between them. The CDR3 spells CASSPSTDYYEQYV. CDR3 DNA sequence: TGTGCCAGCAGCCCCTCGACAGATTACTACGAGCAGTACGTC.

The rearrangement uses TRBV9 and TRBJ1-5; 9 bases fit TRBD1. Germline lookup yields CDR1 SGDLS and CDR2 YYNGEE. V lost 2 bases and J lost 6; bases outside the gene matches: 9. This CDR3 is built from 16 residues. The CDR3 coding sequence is TGTGCCAGCAGCGTCGCCCGGACAGGGGTAGTTCAGCCCCAGCATTTT. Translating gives CASSVARTGVVQPQHF.

The CDR3 reads CASSLIRAGGQGAVGLGYTF. In DNA form, the CDR3 reads TGTGCCAGCAGTTTAATTAGGGCCGGGGGACAGGGGGCGGTTGGTCTTGGCTACACCTTC. This chain connects TRBV27 to TRBJ1-2, with 12 bases lining up with TRBD1. Per germline, CDR1 MNHEY and CDR2 SMNVEV (reference sequence). This CDR3 contains 20 residues. V trimming: 2 bases; J trimming: 7 bases; junction bases outside the gene matches: 20.

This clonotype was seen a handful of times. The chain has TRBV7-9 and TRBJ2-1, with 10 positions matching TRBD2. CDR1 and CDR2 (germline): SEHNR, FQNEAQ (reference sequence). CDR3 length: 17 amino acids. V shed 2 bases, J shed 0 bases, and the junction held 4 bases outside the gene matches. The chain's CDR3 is CASSLYSGGYSYNEQFF. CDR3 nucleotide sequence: TGTGCCAGCAGCTTATATAGCGGGGGGTACTCCTACAATGAGCAGTTCTTC.

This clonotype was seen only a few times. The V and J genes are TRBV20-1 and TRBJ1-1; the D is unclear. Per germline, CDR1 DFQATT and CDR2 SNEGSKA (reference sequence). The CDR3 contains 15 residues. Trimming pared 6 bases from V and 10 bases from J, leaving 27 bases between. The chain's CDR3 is CSAPRAGSSPQRAFF. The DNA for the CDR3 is TGCAGTGCGCCCCGCGCGGGGTCCAGTCCCCAGCGAGCTTTCTTT.